The clone carrying this T cell receptor beta chain has a handful of counts. Its antigen is not known. Using RNA transcripts as the source, TCR beta CDR3 regions were amplified. A set of HTBI primers served as the primers for a first-round RT-PCR of the TCR CDR3. TCRdb processed the multiplex PCR reads anew with MiXCR; each CDR3 protein has one entry. The sample shows about 300,000 distinct CDR3 sequences, over 15% of them seen only once. The data are from a study of T cells in Graves' hyperthyroidism and ophthalmopathy. V lost 5 bases, J lost 2 bases, and 11 bases lay in between. In germline, CDR1 is MNHNS, CDR2 SASEGT. The CDR3 sequence is 14 residues long. Patients were excluded because of uncontrolled infection, other autoimmune disease, pregnancy or lactation. Study-wide results and caveats: Blood also held most thyroid clonotypes expanded beyond 0.001.

This sequence joins TRBV6-1 and TRBJ2-3; perhaps TRBD2 as D (6 bases). The receptor comes from a man aged 25-45 years with Graves' hyperthyroidism. Material for sequencing was blood. The CDR3, as DNA: TGTGCCAGCAGTTTGGAGGGGATCACAGATACGCAGTATTTT. Translated: CASSLEGITDTQYF.